Here is one T cell receptor beta chain with its context. Repertoires were generated with immunoSEQ multiplex PCR, while TCRdb's copy carries only in-frame clones and drops some. The sample has over 15,000 clones, approximately 86% seen once; the top ten hold about 9.9%. The sample belongs to a study of control samples from healthy donors and cancer patients. CDR1 SGHNT and CDR2 YENEEA come from the germline V gene. Trimming pared 0 bases from V and 0 bases from J, leaving 9 bases between. This CDR3 region has 15 residues. This sequence originates from an older woman with colorectal cancer. The specimen was PBMCs. V and J are TRBV11-3 and TRBJ2-7; a weak D match, TRBD2 (6 bases). CDR3 in amino acids: CASSLDRGSSYEQYF. CDR3 sequence (DNA): TGTGCCAGCAGCTTAGATCGGGGGAGCTCCTACGAGCAGTACTTC.